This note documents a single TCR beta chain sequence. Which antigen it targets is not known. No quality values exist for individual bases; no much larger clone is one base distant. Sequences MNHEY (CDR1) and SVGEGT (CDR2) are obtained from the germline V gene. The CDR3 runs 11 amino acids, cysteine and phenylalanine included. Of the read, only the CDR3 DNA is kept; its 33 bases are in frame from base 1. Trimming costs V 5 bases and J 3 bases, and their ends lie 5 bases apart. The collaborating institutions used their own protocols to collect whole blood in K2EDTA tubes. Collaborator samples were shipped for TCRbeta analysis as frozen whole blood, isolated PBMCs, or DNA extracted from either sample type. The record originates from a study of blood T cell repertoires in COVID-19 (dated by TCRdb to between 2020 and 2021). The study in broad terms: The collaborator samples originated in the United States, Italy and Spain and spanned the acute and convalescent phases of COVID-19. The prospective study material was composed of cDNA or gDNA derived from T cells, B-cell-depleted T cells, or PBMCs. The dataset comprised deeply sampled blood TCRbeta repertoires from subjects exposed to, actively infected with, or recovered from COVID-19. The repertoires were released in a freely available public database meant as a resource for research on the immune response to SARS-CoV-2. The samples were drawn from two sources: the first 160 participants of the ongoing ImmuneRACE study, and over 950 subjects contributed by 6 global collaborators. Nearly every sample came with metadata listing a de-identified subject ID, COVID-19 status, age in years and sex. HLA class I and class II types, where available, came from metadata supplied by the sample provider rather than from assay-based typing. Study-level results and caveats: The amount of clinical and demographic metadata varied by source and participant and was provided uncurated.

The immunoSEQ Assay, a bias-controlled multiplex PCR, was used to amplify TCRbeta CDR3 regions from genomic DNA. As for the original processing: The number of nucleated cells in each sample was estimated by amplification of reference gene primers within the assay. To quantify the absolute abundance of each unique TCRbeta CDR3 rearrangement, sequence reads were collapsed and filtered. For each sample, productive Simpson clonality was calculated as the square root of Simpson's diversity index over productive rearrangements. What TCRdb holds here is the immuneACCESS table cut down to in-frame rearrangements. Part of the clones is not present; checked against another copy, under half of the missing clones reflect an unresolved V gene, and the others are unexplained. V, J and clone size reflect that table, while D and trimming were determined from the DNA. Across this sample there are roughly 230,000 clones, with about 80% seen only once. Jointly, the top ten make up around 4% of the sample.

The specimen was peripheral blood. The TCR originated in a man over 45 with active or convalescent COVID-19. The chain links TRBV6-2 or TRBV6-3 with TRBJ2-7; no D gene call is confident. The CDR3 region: CASSINYEQYF. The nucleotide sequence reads TGTGCCAGCAGTATCAACTACGAGCAGTACTTC.